This is a list of T cell receptor beta chains from one sample in a study of T cell responses to AZD1222 COVID-19 vaccine. Assay: immunoSEQ multiplex PCR; the TCRdb copy retains only in-frame clones and omits some. The table shows 150,000 to 200,000 clones, with 80% to 90% occurring only once. The sequences come from peripheral blood, collected on day 0 of AZD1222 vaccination. Every receptor here comes from an adult in good health. Both conserved end residues are part of each CDR3. D genes are given only for firm matches. Size tells how often a clone was seen (once, few, many) or the class of an expanded clone, and some rows leave it out.

TRBV29-1	-	TRBJ2-5	-	TGCAGCGTTGAAGGGACAGATCAAGAGACCCAGTACTTC	CSVEGTDQETQYF
TRBV7-9	TRBD1	TRBJ2-3	-	TGTGCCAGCAGCTCCGGACAGGCGTCGGATACGCAGTATTTT	CASSSGQASDTQYF
TRBV7-2	TRBD2	TRBJ2-1	-	TGTGCCAGCAGTACTAGCGGCCCCTACAATGAGCAGTTCTTC	CASSTSGPYNEQFF
TRBV29-1	-	TRBJ2-7	once	TGCAGCGCTCTTGGGGGTCGATACGAGCAGTACTTC	CSALGGRYEQYF
TRBV4-3	-	TRBJ1-4	-	TGCGCCAGCAGCCCCCGCGGCGAGGGAGGGGGTGAAAAACTGTTTTTT	CASSPRGEGGGEKLFF
TRBV5-4	TRBD2	TRBJ2-6	-	TGTGCCAGCAGCCCCGGGGGGGTTGGGGCCAACGTCCTGACTTTC	CASSPGGVGANVLTF
TRBV5-4	-	TRBJ2-2	-	TGTGCCAGCAGCGGCGGGCCGGACACCGGGGAGCTGTTTTTT	CASSGGPDTGELFF
TRBV5-1	TRBD1	TRBJ2-7	-	TGCGCCAGCAGCTCAGGGACAGGCCCCTACGAGCAGTACTTC	CASSSGTGPYEQYF
TRBV30	-	TRBJ2-7	-	TGTGCCTGGAGTGTAGCGGCGGGGCTTTACGAGCAGTACTTC	CAWSVAAGLYEQYF
TRBV9	-	TRBJ2-2	-	TGTGCCAGCAGCGTAGATGGCAGCCCGAACACCGGGGAGCTGTTTTTT	CASSVDGSPNTGELFF
TRBV27	-	TRBJ1-4	-	TGTGCCAGCAGTCCCTCCGGGGTAACTAATGAAAAACTGTTTTTT	CASSPSGVTNEKLFF
TRBV6-5	-	TRBJ1-1	-	TGTGCCAGCAGCCCACTGTACACTGAAGCTTTCTTT	CASSPLYTEAFF
TRBV7-9	-	TRBJ1-3	-	TGTGCCAGCAGGACCGAGAGCTCTGGAAACACCATATATTTT	CASRTESSGNTIYF
TRBV7-3	TRBD1	TRBJ2-4	-	TGTGCCAGCAGCCCCGACAGGGCAAACATTCAGTACTTC	CASSPDRANIQYF
TRBV9	-	TRBJ2-7	-	TGTGCCAGCAGCGTTGCGGGCCGAGCCTCCTACGAGCAGTACTTC	CASSVAGRASYEQYF
TRBV3-1/TRBV3-2	-	TRBJ2-7	-	TGTGCCAGTAGCTTGGTGGGGGCCTCCTACGAGCAGTACTTC	CASSLVGASYEQYF
TRBV6-1	-	TRBJ1-5	-	TGTGCCAGCAGTGGCCGTATCGACAGATCATGGCAGCCCCAGCATTTT	CASSGRIDRSWQPQHF
TRBV7-9	-	TRBJ2-2	-	TGTGCCAGCAGCCGTCGGTGGGGCGTCAACACCGGGGAGCTGTTTTTT	CASSRRWGVNTGELFF
TRBV28	TRBD1	TRBJ1-2	-	TGTGCCAGTGGACAGGGTTGGGGCTACACCTTC	CASGQGWGYTF
TRBV9	TRBD1	TRBJ1-6	-	TGTGCCAGCACCGGGGACAGGGGCCATAATTCACCCCTCCACTTT	CASTGDRGHNSPLHF
TRBV12-3/TRBV12-4	-	TRBJ2-1	-	TGTGCCAGCAGCCCCAGTCACAATGAGCAGTTCTTC	CASSPSHNEQFF
TRBV7-9	TRBD1	TRBJ1-1	-	TGTGCCAGCAGCCAAGGACAGGGGCAGTGGGGTGAAGCTTTCTTT	CASSQGQGQWGEAFF
TRBV9	-	TRBJ1-2	-	TGTGCCAGCAGCGTAGCGGACAGCCGGAACTATGGCTACACCTTC	CASSVADSRNYGYTF
TRBV7-8	TRBD1	TRBJ1-3	-	TGTGCCAGCAGCACCGACAGGGAGCAGGACACCATATATTTT	CASSTDREQDTIYF
TRBV6-6	TRBD2	TRBJ2-2	-	TGTGCCAGCAGTTACCGGGGGGGCAACACCGGGGAGCTGTTTTTT	CASSYRGGNTGELFF
TRBV7-3	-	TRBJ1-4	-	TGTGCCAGCAGCAGGGCAACTAATGAAAAACTGTTTTTT	CASSRATNEKLFF